Listed below are T cell receptor beta chains from one sample, sequenced in a study of cytomegalovirus exposure and HLA in healthy donors. The data were produced by immunoSEQ multiplex PCR, yet TCRdb's version contains in-frame clones alone and is incomplete. This table has 150,000 to 250,000 clones, around 78% appearing once. Sequenced: PBMCs. The receptors were gathered from a man younger than 45 in good health and CMV-seronegative. Both conserved end residues are part of each CDR3. D genes are given only for firm matches. For some rows the clone size is stated as once, few or many, or as a class when expanded; others skip it.

abundance | j_gene | v_gene | d_gene | CDR3aa | CDR3nt
NA | TRBJ1-1 | TRBV28 | TRBD1 | CASSPRQGRNTEAFF | TGTGCCAGCAGTCCCCGACAGGGGAGGAACACTGAAGCTTTCTTT
few | TRBJ1-3 | TRBV6-1 | TRBD1 | CASSPGTGGNTIYF | TGTGCCAGCAGCCCCGGGACAGGGGGAAACACCATATATTTT
once | TRBJ2-7 | TRBV5-4 | NA | CASSLNPRGLSSYEQYF | TGTGCCAGCAGCTTAAATCCTAGAGGTTTGAGCTCCTACGAGCAGTACTTC
NA | TRBJ1-1 | TRBV5-1 | TRBD1 | CASSTAPKQGATEAFF | TGCGCCAGCAGCACAGCCCCGAAACAGGGGGCGACTGAAGCTTTCTTT
NA | TRBJ2-7 | TRBV30 | TRBD2 | CAWHASGRASDEQYF | TGTGCCTGGCATGCTAGCGGGAGGGCCTCGGACGAGCAGTACTTC
NA | TRBJ2-7 | TRBV27 | TRBD2 | CASSQGPWGGSRDEQYF | TGTGCCAGCAGCCAAGGGCCCTGGGGAGGGTCAAGAGACGAGCAGTACTTC
NA | TRBJ2-1 | TRBV9 | NA | CASSVVGQGRTILARDEQFF | TGTGCCAGCAGCGTAGTAGGGCAGGGGCGAACAATACTAGCGCGGGACGAGCAGTTCTTC
NA | TRBJ1-2 | TRBV29-1 | TRBD1 | CSVWTGLNYGYTF | TGCAGCGTGTGGACAGGACTTAACTATGGCTACACCTTC
NA | TRBJ2-5 | TRBV15 | TRBD1 | CATSGERGLGETQYF | TGTGCCACCAGCGGAGAGAGGGGGCTGGGAGAGACCCAGTACTTC
NA | TRBJ1-2 | TRBV6-1 | NA | CASTTLGAGGYGYTF | TGTGCCAGTACCACCCTGGGGGCAGGAGGCTATGGCTACACCTTC
NA | TRBJ1-1 | TRBV10-1 | NA | CASSEFIEAFF | TGCGCCAGCAGTGAGTTTATTGAAGCTTTCTTT
NA | TRBJ1-6 | TRBV25-1 | NA | CASSPRGGLASPLHF | TGTGCCAGCAGTCCCCGGGGGGGGCTTGCTTCACCCCTCCACTTT
few | TRBJ2-7 | TRBV11-2 | NA | CASSAAGAHYEQYF | TGTGCCAGCAGCGCCGCAGGGGCCCACTACGAGCAGTACTTC
NA | TRBJ1-5 | TRBV6-5 | NA | CASSYAAEVLPQHF | TGTGCCAGCAGCTACGCGGCAGAAGTACTGCCCCAGCATTTT
few | TRBJ2-7 | TRBV6-1 | NA | CASRHYSEQYF | TGTGCCAGCAGACACTACTCAGAGCAGTACTTC
NA | TRBJ2-7 | TRBV28 | NA | CASRWTTGSSYEQYF | TGTGCCAGCAGATGGACGACTGGGAGCTCCTACGAGCAGTACTTC
few | TRBJ2-7 | TRBV14 | TRBD2 | CASSSGGRIWYF | TGTGCCAGCAGCTCCGGGGGGAGGATATGGTACTTC
NA | TRBJ2-5 | TRBV5-1 | NA | CASSSRGKETQYF | TGCGCCAGCAGCTCCAGGGGTAAAGAGACCCAGTACTTC
few | TRBJ2-5 | TRBV5-6 | TRBD2 | CASSSSGRVRETQYF | TGTGCCAGCAGTTCCAGCGGGAGGGTCAGGGAGACCCAGTACTTC
NA | TRBJ2-1 | TRBV12-5 | NA | CASGGGLAINEQFF | TGTGCTAGTGGTGGCGGCTTAGCGATCAATGAGCAGTTCTTC
NA | TRBJ1-6 | TRBV19 | NA | CASSIMARDKGSPLHF | TGTGCCAGTAGTATAATGGCTCGGGACAAGGGCTCACCCCTCCACTTT
once | TRBJ2-2 | TRBV7-6 | NA | CASSLGTANTGELFF | TGTGCCAGCAGCTTAGGGACAGCGAACACCGGGGAGCTGTTTTTT
NA | TRBJ2-1 | TRBV5-5 | NA | CASSSRVLEQFF | TGTGCCAGCAGCTCTCGGGTGCTAGAGCAGTTCTTC
NA | TRBJ2-1 | TRBV25-1 | NA | CASSEAMGRIYNEQFF | TGTGCCAGCAGTGAAGCAATGGGCCGAATTTACAATGAGCAGTTCTTC
NA | TRBJ2-1 | TRBV9 | NA | CASSVGRVDYNEQFF | TGTGCCAGCAGCGTAGGCAGGGTCGACTACAATGAGCAGTTCTTC
NA | TRBJ1-2 | TRBV30 | NA | CAWSYRGGSYGYTF | TGTGCCTGGAGTTATAGGGGTGGAAGCTATGGCTACACCTTC
NA | TRBJ2-7 | TRBV7-2 | TRBD2 | CASNPSGGTYEQYF | TGTGCCAGCAACCCTAGCGGGGGCACCTACGAGCAGTACTTC
NA | TRBJ2-1 | TRBV27 | NA | CARVWAGRNEQFF | TGTGCCAGGGTCTGGGCGGGAAGGAATGAGCAGTTCTTC
many | TRBJ2-2 | TRBV6-5 | NA | CASKGAHTGELFF | TGTGCCAGCAAAGGAGCCCACACCGGGGAGCTGTTTTTT
NA | TRBJ2-7 | TRBV7-9 | NA | CASSLTGYEQYF | TGTGCCAGCAGCTTAACAGGCTACGAGCAGTACTTC
NA | TRBJ2-1 | TRBV7-2 | TRBD2 | CASSLGGSGASEQFF | TGTGCCAGCAGCTTAGGGGGTAGCGGGGCCTCTGAGCAGTTCTTC
many | TRBJ1-5 | TRBV10-3 | TRBD1 | CAIRGTGDNQPQHF | TGTGCCATCAGAGGGACAGGGGATAATCAGCCCCAGCATTTT
NA | TRBJ1-4 | TRBV2 | NA | CASTRGEVPNEKLFF | TGTGCCAGCACTCGTGGAGAAGTCCCTAATGAAAAACTGTTTTTT
NA | TRBJ2-5 | TRBV18 | TRBD2 | CASSKLAGVRETQYF | TGTGCCAGCTCAAAACTAGCGGGAGTAAGGGAGACCCAGTACTTC
NA | TRBJ2-2 | TRBV10-3 | TRBD2 | CAISRLAGGLDTGELFF | TGTGCCATCAGTCGACTAGCGGGAGGCCTGGACACCGGGGAGCTGTTTTTT
NA | TRBJ2-7 | TRBV6-5 | TRBD2 | CASTRTSGRYEQYF | TGTGCCAGCACCAGGACTAGCGGGAGGTACGAGCAGTACTTC
NA | TRBJ2-5 | TRBV11-3 | TRBD2 | CASSPAGGSLNQETQYF | TGTGCCAGCAGCCCAGCAGGCGGGAGCCTCAACCAAGAGACCCAGTACTTC
NA | TRBJ2-7 | TRBV27 | NA | CASSRSPGSFSYEQYF | TGTGCCAGCAGCCGATCCCCAGGGTCATTCTCCTACGAGCAGTACTTC
NA | TRBJ2-7 | TRBV6-5 | TRBD2 | CASSSLAGTSGYEQYF | TGTGCCAGCAGTTCGCTTGCCGGGACTAGCGGATACGAGCAGTACTTC
NA | TRBJ1-2 | TRBV12-5 | TRBD1 | CASGLAPGQTDTNYGYTF | TGTGCTAGTGGTTTGGCCCCGGGACAGACTGACACTAACTATGGCTACACCTTC
NA | TRBJ2-1 | TRBV4-1 | NA | CASSQGSGGSGNEQFF | TGCGCCAGCAGCCAAGGTTCCGGGGGTTCGGGCAATGAGCAGTTCTTC
NA | TRBJ2-2 | TRBV29-1 | TRBD2 | CSVELLTPGLAANTGELFF | TGCAGCGTTGAACTTTTGACGCCGGGACTAGCGGCGAACACCGGGGAGCTGTTTTTT
few | TRBJ1-1 | TRBV4-1 | NA | CASTSGQPMNTEAFF | TGCGCCAGCACATCCGGTCAACCGATGAACACTGAAGCTTTCTTT
NA | TRBJ1-2 | TRBV28 | TRBD1 | CASSIQGAIYGYTF | TGTGCCAGCAGCATACAGGGGGCTATCTATGGCTACACCTTC
once | TRBJ2-2 | TRBV7-9 | NA | CASSSGLIQVNTGELFF | TGTGCCAGCAGCTCAGGTTTGATTCAGGTGAACACCGGGGAGCTGTTTTTT
once | TRBJ1-4 | TRBV28 | TRBD1 | CASSPFRDRVEKLFF | TGTGCCAGCAGTCCGTTCCGGGACAGGGTTGAAAAACTGTTTTTT
NA | TRBJ2-7 | TRBV5-1 | NA | CASSFGLGYEQYF | TGCGCCAGCAGCTTCGGGTTGGGCTACGAGCAGTACTTC
NA | TRBJ2-3 | TRBV11-2 | NA | CASSGQDSSHTQYF | TGTGCCAGCAGCGGCCAGGACAGCTCGCATACGCAGTATTTT
NA | TRBJ1-1 | TRBV29-1 | NA | CSVVGTSTEAFF | TGCAGCGTTGTAGGGACAAGCACTGAAGCTTTCTTT
NA | TRBJ1-1 | TRBV6-1 | NA | CASSGTFESEAFF | TGTGCCAGCAGTGGGACTTTCGAGTCGGAAGCTTTCTTT
NA | TRBJ2-1 | TRBV9 | NA | CASTRSTYNEQFF | TGTGCCAGCACCCGAAGCACCTACAATGAGCAGTTCTTC
NA | TRBJ2-2 | TRBV14 | TRBD2 | CASSPSGMVRELFF | TGTGCCAGCAGCCCTAGCGGGATGGTTAGGGAGCTGTTTTTT
NA | TRBJ1-4 | TRBV6-5 | NA | CASSARGKLFF | TGTGCCAGCAGTGCCCGGGGGAAACTGTTTTTT
NA | TRBJ1-4 | TRBV4-2 | NA | CASSRPGTGDEKLFF | TGTGCCAGCAGCCGCCCTGGGACTGGGGATGAAAAACTGTTTTTT